These 21 T cell receptor beta chains were sequenced from one sample in a study of molecular identifiers for immune sequencing clone quantification. TCRdb passed the PCR reads through MiXCR, listing each CDR3 protein once. Of hundreds of thousands of distinct CDR3 sequences listed, over 20% are singletons. What was sequenced was naive CD8+ T cells from blood, with Jurkat cell RNA spiked in. This sample's subset: FACS-sorted CD8+CD4-CCR7+CD45RA+ naive T cells. The receptor set was obtained from a human donor in good health. Some libraries in this study had Jurkat cell RNA spiked in.

The chain is built from TRBV27 and TRBJ1-1; no reliable D call. Per the germline V gene, CDR1 is MNHEY and CDR2 is SMNVEV (reference sequence). The CDR3 contains 13 residues. V was trimmed by 3 bases and J by 6 bases, leaving 11 bases between them. CDR3 sequence: CASSFAPGSEAFF. In DNA form, the CDR3 reads TGTGCCAGCAGTTTTGCCCCTGGTTCTGAAGCTTTCTTT.

The chain combines TRBV19 with TRBJ2-5; D call uncertain. Trimming cost V 3 bases and J 0 bases, with 8 bases left between them. This CDR3 has 14 residues. Germline CDR1 LNHDA, CDR2 SQIVND (reference sequence). The CDR3 DNA sequence: TGTGCCAGTAGTATGTCCAGTTACCAAGAGACCCAGTACTTC. It codes for CASSMSSYQETQYF.

This clonotype was seen at least ten times. This chain connects TRBV7-2 to TRBJ2-1; D ambiguous. CDR1 and CDR2 from the germline V gene are SGHTA and FQGNSA. Between the trimmed V and J ends, which lost 6 bases and 5 bases, there was a span of 14 bases. The CDR3 has 14 amino acids. The CDR3 here is CASSLVGANNEQFF. The CDR3, as DNA: TGTGCCAGCAGTTTGGTTGGAGCCAACAATGAGCAGTTCTTC. Full variable domain (outside the CDR3, taken from reference TRBV7-2 and TRBJ2-1): GAGVSQSPSNKVTEKGKDVELRCDPISGHTALYWYRQSLGQGLEFLIYFQGNSAPDKSGLPSDRFSAERTGGSVSTLTIQRTQQEDSAVYLCASSLVGANNEQFFGPGTRLTVL.

As to this clonotype: A much larger clone lies one base from this, so it may be a read error. The J gene is TRBJ2-3, the V gene TRBV12-3 or TRBV12-4, with a weak D call TRBD1 (5 bases). This CDR3 is 15 amino acids long. V dropped 6 bases and J dropped 2 bases, with 15 bases sitting between them. The CDR3 reads CASSSPRAYTDTQYF. The CDR3 DNA follows: TGTGCCAGCAGCTCCCCCAGGGCTTACACAGATACGCAGTATTTT.

The table lists this clonotype with many counts. The V call is TRBV6-5, the J call TRBJ2-3; possible D gene TRBD1, 5 bases. CDR3 length: 14 amino acids. Trimming stripped 5 bases from V and 0 bases from J, with 9 bases between. Per the germline V gene, CDR1 is MNHEY and CDR2 is SVGAGI. In nucleotides, the CDR3 is TGTGCCAGCAGTGGCAGGGAAAGCACAGATACGCAGTATTTT. Translation: CASSGRESTDTQYF.

This clonotype was seen at least ten times. The chain links TRBV20-1 to TRBJ2-3, with D perhaps TRBD2 (7 bases). V was trimmed by 5 bases and J by 3 bases, leaving 15 bases between them. This CDR3 spans 14 amino acids. Germline values: CDR1 DFQATT, CDR2 SNEGSKA (reference sequence). The CDR3 loop is CSASGGLWTDTQYF. Written as DNA, the CDR3 is TGCAGTGCTTCCGGGGGGCTTTGGACAGATACGCAGTATTTT.

This clonotype was seen repeatedly, ten times or more. The chain recombines TRBV5-5 with TRBJ1-5, with no clear D. Trimming shortened V by 0 bases and J by 1 base, and 8 bases separated the two germline ends. The germline CDR1 and CDR2 sequences are SGHKS and YYEKEE (reference sequence). This CDR3 is built from 15 residues. CDR3 region: CASSLAGRSNQPQHF. Written as DNA, the CDR3 is TGTGCCAGCAGCTTGGCCGGGAGGAGCAATCAGCCCCAGCATTTT.

For this clonotype: A read error may explain this, as a much larger clone is one base away. The chain joins TRBV5-4 to TRBJ2-5; TRBD2 might be the D (6 bases). The germline gives CDR1 SGHNT, CDR2 YYREEE (reference sequence). The V end lost 4 bases, the J end lost 5 bases, and 18 bases lay between the germline ends. The CDR3 consists of 15 residues. The CDR3 here is CASSPPTGGVETQYF. CDR3 nucleotide sequence: TGTGCCAGCAGCCCCCCGACTGGCGGGGTGGAGACCCAGTACTTC.

This clonotype has at least ten counts. The chain combines TRBV6-5 with TRBJ2-2, with D maybe TRBD1 (7 bases). V lost 2 bases to trimming and J lost 8 bases, with 15 bases between them. From germline, CDR1 is MNHEY and CDR2 SVGAGI. This CDR3 has 15 amino acids. The CDR3 DNA follows: TGTGCCAGCAGTTACCTCGGACAGGCGGGAGGGGAGCTGTTTTTT. As protein: CASSYLGQAGGELFF.

This clonotype showed up many times. J is TRBJ1-1 and V is TRBV14; 9 bases line up with TRBD1. Germline V gives CDR1 SGHDN, CDR2 FVKESK. V lost 4 bases and J lost 5; bases outside the gene matches: 8. The CDR3 consists of 15 residues. In DNA, the CDR3 is TGTGCCAGCAGCCCCTTTGGGACAGGGCATACTGAAGCTTTCTTT. Protein product: CASSPFGTGHTEAFF.

This clonotype has more than one count but fewer than ten. The rearrangement links TRBV9 to TRBJ2-1, with a tentative D call TRBD2 (6 bases). The CDR3 spans 16 residues. Germline V gene lookup returns CDR1 SGDLS and CDR2 YYNGEE. V was trimmed by 8 bases and J by 9 bases, leaving 27 bases between them. This CDR3 is CASNRGSTGVVGEQFF. The CDR3 region has the DNA TGTGCCAGTAATAGGGGTAGCACGGGGGTTGTAGGTGAGCAGTTCTTC.

Comment on this clonotype: This may be a read error, as it is one base from a much larger clone. The rearrangement uses TRBV7-9 and TRBJ1-1, with D hard to call. The germline V gene has CDR1 SEHNR and CDR2 FQNEAQ (reference sequence). This CDR3 spans 18 amino acids. V was trimmed by 5 bases and J by 0 bases, leaving 22 bases between them. The CDR3 reads CASSLDYKVGKMNTEAFF. DNA for the CDR3: TGTGCCAGCAGCCTAGACTACAAAGTGGGAAAAATGAACACTGAAGCTTTCTTT.

This clonotype was recorded a few times. The V gene is TRBV27, the J gene TRBJ2-5, with a possible D match to TRBD1 (6 bases). CDR3 length: 12 residues. Germline values: CDR1 MNHEY, CDR2 SMNVEV (reference sequence). Trimming removed 5 bases from V and 7 bases from J, with 11 bases in between. This CDR3 is CASSRTQGTQYF. For the CDR3, the DNA is TGTGCCAGCAGTCGAACACAGGGGACCCAGTACTTC.

This clonotype was counted only a few times. V usage is TRBV11-3 and J usage is TRBJ2-1; TRBD2 matches 12 bases. The CDR3 has 16 residues. From germline, CDR1 is SGHNT and CDR2 YENEEA. After removal of 4 bases from V and 6 bases from J, the junction contained 7 bases not matched to a gene. The CDR3 region is CASSYQGLAGVNEQFF. In nucleotides, the CDR3 is TGTGCCAGCAGCTACCAGGGACTAGCGGGCGTCAATGAGCAGTTCTTC.

As concerns this clonotype: A much bigger clone sits one base away, suggesting this may be a read error. The chain carries TRBV2 and TRBJ1-2, with 11 positions matching TRBD1. The CDR3 has 14 residues. Germline assignment: CDR1 SNHLY and CDR2 FYNNEI. The CDR3 sequence: CASSGTGGWYGSTF. Here the CDR3 DNA reads TGTGCCAGCAGTGGGACAGGGGGCTGGTATGGCTCCACCTTC.

This clonotype was seen only a few times. This chain links TRBV18 with TRBJ2-5, with no clear D. Between the trimmed V and J ends, which lost 3 bases and 9 bases, there was a span of 14 bases. The CDR3 is 13 residues long. Germline CDR1 reads KGHSH; CDR2 reads LQKENI. CDR3: CASSPYPDPAQYF. In DNA form, the CDR3 reads TGTGCCAGCTCACCTTATCCCGACCCGGCCCAGTACTTC.

A few counts support this clonotype. The gene calls are TRBV5-4 and TRBJ1-5; D gene unclear. CDR3 size: 15 residues. The germline V and J ends were trimmed by 4 bases and 5 bases, with 16 bases remaining between them. In germline, CDR1 is SGHNT, CDR2 YYREEE (reference sequence). CDR3 nucleotides: TGTGCCAGCAGCCCTGGACCTGGCCCTTATCAGCCCCAGCATTTT. It translates to CASSPGPGPYQPQHF. Together with reference TRBV5-4 and TRBJ1-5, the CDR3 gives the full variable domain: ETGVTQSPTHLIKTRGQQVTLRCSSQSGHNTVSWYQQALGQGPQFIFQYYREEENGRGNFPPRFSGLQFPNYSSELNVNALELDDSALYLCASSPGPGPYQPQHFGDGTRLSIL.

This clonotype has a handful of counts. The gene calls are TRBV2 and TRBJ1-2; D not certain. The CDR3 totals 12 residues. Per the germline V gene, CDR1 is SNHLY and CDR2 is FYNNEI. V shed 8 bases and J shed 4 bases, with 11 bases lying between them. CDR3 loop: CASGADTYGYTF. The DNA for the CDR3 is TGTGCCAGCGGAGCAGATACCTATGGCTACACCTTC.

This clonotype was counted at least ten times. This chain uses TRBV6-5 with TRBJ1-1; D remains ambiguous. This CDR3 has 13 amino acids. V lost 2 bases to trimming and J lost 4 bases, with 8 bases between them. CDR1 is MNHEY, CDR2 SVGAGI, per germline. CDR3 nucleotides: TGTGCCAGCAGTTACAACGAGGGCACTGAAGCTTTCTTT. This codes for CASSYNEGTEAFF.

The table lists this clonotype with many counts. The rearrangement joins TRBV5-1 to TRBJ2-2; 12 nucleotides match TRBD1. The junction had 8 bases not matched to a gene; V was cut back by 4 bases and J by 4 bases. CDR3 size: 17 residues. Germline V gene sequence: CDR1 SGHRS, CDR2 YFSETQ. The CDR3 bases are TGCGCCAGCAGCCCGGGACAGGGGGCGATGAGCACCGGGGAGCTGTTTTTT. Translated, it gives CASSPGQGAMSTGELFF.

To note about this clonotype: A read error is possible here, since a much larger clone lies one base away. The chain has TRBV19 and TRBJ2-4; TRBD2 matches 9 bases. The CDR3 contains 16 residues. Germline values: CDR1 LNHDA, CDR2 SQIVND (reference sequence). This chain's CDR3 is CASSIDPSGAKNIQCF. DNA of the CDR3: TGTGCCAGTAGTATAGATCCTAGCGGGGCAAAAAACATTCAGTGCTTC.